Listed here is a single T cell receptor (beta chain). This entry comes from a study of blood T cell repertoires in COVID-19. About the study: COVID-19 samples from acute and convalescent phases originated in the United States, Italy and Spain.

In the original workflow: Amplification of reference gene primers was used by the study to estimate nucleated cell counts. Here immunoSEQ multiplex PCR was the method, and the copy in TCRdb shows in-frame clones only, minus some. The V and J calls and clone size come from that table; D and trimming were worked out from the DNA. The profile covers 100,000 or so clones, with roughly 79% appearing a single time and 37% taken by the ten largest. Germline V gene data show CDR1 as SNHLY and CDR2 as FYNNEI. Losses at the gene ends were 8 bases for V and 4 bases for J; bases not matched to a gene: 7. The CDR3 has 13 amino acids.

The chain uses TRBV2 and TRBJ1-1; 7 nucleotides line up with TRBD1. Sequences were obtained from peripheral blood. This clonotype was sampled from a man older than 75 with acute or convalescent COVID-19. CDR3 coding DNA: TGTGCCAGCGGGGACAGTGAGATCACTGAAGCTTTCTTT. It yields the protein CASGDSEITEAFF. Based on the CDR3 plus reference TRBV2 and TRBJ1-1, the full variable domain is EPEVTQTPSHQVTQMGQEVILRCVPISNHLYFYWYRQILGQKVEFLVSFYNNEISEKSEIFDDQFSVERPDGSNFTLKIRSTKLEDSAMYFCASGDSEITEAFFGQGTRLTVV.